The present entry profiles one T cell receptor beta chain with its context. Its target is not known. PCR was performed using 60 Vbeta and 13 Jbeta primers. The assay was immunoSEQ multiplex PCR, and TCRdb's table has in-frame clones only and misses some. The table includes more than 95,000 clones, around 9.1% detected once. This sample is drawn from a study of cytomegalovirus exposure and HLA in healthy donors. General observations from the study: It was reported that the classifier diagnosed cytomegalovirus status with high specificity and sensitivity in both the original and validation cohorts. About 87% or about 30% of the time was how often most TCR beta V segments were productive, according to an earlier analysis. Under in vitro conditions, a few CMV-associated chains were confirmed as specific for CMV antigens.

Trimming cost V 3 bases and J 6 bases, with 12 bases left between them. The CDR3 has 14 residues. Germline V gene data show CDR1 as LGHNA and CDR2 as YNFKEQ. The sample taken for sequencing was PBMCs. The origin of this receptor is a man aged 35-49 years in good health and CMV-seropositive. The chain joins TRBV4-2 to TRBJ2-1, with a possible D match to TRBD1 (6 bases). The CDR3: CASSHSGVGNEQFF. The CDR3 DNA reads TGTGCCAGCAGCCATTCAGGGGTGGGCAATGAGCAGTTCTTC.